Below, 19 T cell receptor beta chains from the same sample are listed, as sequenced in a study of T cell changes during pregnancy in multiple sclerosis. Data came from immunoSEQ multiplex PCR; TCRdb stores just in-frame clones and leaves some out. The table lists around 92,000 clones, approximately 94% of them singletons. The sample in question was peripheral blood, obtained after pregnancy. The receptors here all came from a female donor with multiple sclerosis, enrolled in a pregnancy study.

This clone appeared a single time. V is TRBV4-3 and J is TRBJ2-7; D is perhaps TRBD1 (5 bases). CDR3 length: 13 residues. The V end lost 1 base, the J end lost 6 bases, and 10 bases lay between the germline ends. Germline V gene data show CDR1 as LGHNA and CDR2 as YSLEER. DNA for the CDR3: TGCGCCAGCAGCCAAGTTTCAGGGCTCGAGCAGTACTTC. This encodes CASSQVSGLEQYF.

The J gene is TRBJ2-1, the V gene TRBV2, with TRBD2 matching over 9 bases. V shed 1 base, J shed 5 bases, and the junction held 6 bases outside the gene matches. CDR1 is SNHLY, CDR2 FYNNEI, per germline. The CDR3 contains 16 residues. DNA for the CDR3: TGTGCCAGCAGTGAAGGCGGCGGACTAGCGAACAATGAGCAGTTCTTC. The encoded protein is CASSEGGGLANNEQFF.

The sample holds one count of this clone. The genes are TRBV27 and TRBJ2-7, with a possible D match to TRBD2 (6 bases). This CDR3 comprises 14 residues. Germline V gene sequence: CDR1 MNHEY, CDR2 SMNVEV (reference sequence). The V gene lost 5 bases and the J gene lost 4 bases, with 15 bases spanning the gap. CDR3 sequence (DNA): TGTGCCAGCAGTAAACGGGAGTCCGGTTACGAGCAGTACTTC. Its protein product is CASSKRESGYEQYF.

V and J are TRBV20-1 and TRBJ1-1, with no clear D. V gave up 5 bases and J gave up 5 bases, with 9 bases separating them. The germline CDR1 and CDR2 sequences are DFQATT and SNEGSKA (reference sequence). The CDR3 has 11 residues. This CDR3 is CSAPKRTEAFF. The DNA of the CDR3 is TGCAGTGCTCCAAAGAGGACTGAAGCTTTCTTT.

The rearrangement links TRBV7-2 to TRBJ2-1; 9 nucleotides agree with TRBD2. CDR1 and CDR2 from the germline V gene are SGHTA and FQGNSA. The CDR3 is 16 residues long. Unmatched junction bases numbered 10, after V lost 1 base and J lost 9 bases. This CDR3 reads CASSLEPGLASGEQFF. The DNA for the CDR3 is TGTGCCAGCAGCTTAGAGCCGGGACTAGCTTCAGGTGAGCAGTTCTTC.

The table lists this clone with a count of one. The chain couples TRBV5-1 to TRBJ2-7; a possible D gene is TRBD1 (5 bases). V was pared by 0 bases and J by 0 bases, with 7 bases between. Germline CDR1 and CDR2: SGHRS and YFSETQ. The CDR3 extends over 14 amino acids. The CDR3, as DNA: TGCGCCAGCAGCTTGGAGGACATCTCCTACGAGCAGTACTTC. It yields the protein CASSLEDISYEQYF.

The rearrangement uses TRBV19 and TRBJ1-1, with no clear D. Trimming cost V 3 bases and J 4 bases, with 9 bases left between them. There are 13 residues in the CDR3. Germline V lookup: CDR1 LNHDA, CDR2 SQIVND (reference sequence). The DNA of the CDR3 is TGTGCCAGTAGTATTTGGGCAGGCACTGAAGCTTTCTTT. Residues: CASSIWAGTEAFF. The whole variable domain, filled in from reference TRBV19 and TRBJ1-1, reads DGGITQSPKYLFRKEGQNVTLSCEQNLNHDAMYWYRQDPGQGLRLIYYSQIVNDFQKGDIAEGYSVSREKKESFPLTVTSAQKNPTAFYLCASSIWAGTEAFFGQGTRLTVV.

The rearrangement uses TRBV11-2 and TRBJ2-3; the match to TRBD2 covers 13 bases. Trimming took 5 bases from V and 1 from J; bases not matched to a gene: 9. This CDR3 region has 18 residues. CDR1 is SGHAT and CDR2 is FQNNGV in the germline V gene. DNA for the CDR3: TGTGCCAGCAGCCCCCGGACTAGCGGGAGTGGGGGCACAGATACGCAGTATTTT. It is translated as CASSPRTSGSGGTDTQYF.

The chain recombines TRBV11-2 with TRBJ2-4, with 10 bases lining up with TRBD2. The CDR3 is 16 amino acids. The germline gives CDR1 SGHAT, CDR2 FQNNGV. The J segment lost 7 bases and the V segment lost 4 bases, leaving 10 bases of the junction unmatched. The CDR3 sequence: CASSSSGSRSANIQYF. The CDR3 nucleotides are TGTGCCAGCAGCTCTAGCGGGAGTCGAAGCGCGAACATTCAGTACTTC.

This rearrangement joins TRBV6-5 to TRBJ2-3; TRBD1 is a possible D gene (6 bases). V gave up 6 bases and J gave up 0 bases, with 13 bases separating them. Germline assignment: CDR1 MNHEY and CDR2 SVGAGI. There are 15 residues in the CDR3. The DNA of the CDR3 is TGTGCCAGCAGACTAACAGGGTCTAGCACAGATACGCAGTATTTT. Protein sequence: CASRLTGSSTDTQYF.

The chain links TRBV2 to TRBJ2-7; D might be TRBD2 (5 bases). Per the germline V gene, CDR1 is SNHLY and CDR2 is FYNNEI. V lost 6 bases and J lost 3, with 12 bases in between. The CDR3 sequence is 13 residues long. Here the CDR3 reads CASSGLYHYEQYF. The CDR3 bases are TGTGCCAGCAGCGGACTGTACCACTACGAGCAGTACTTC.

This chain uses TRBV5-1 with TRBJ1-1, with D perhaps TRBD1 (6 bases). Per the germline V gene, CDR1 is SGHRS and CDR2 is YFSETQ. CDR3 length equals 14 residues. V shed 6 bases and J shed 3 bases, with 15 bases lying between them. For the CDR3, the DNA is TGCGCCAGCACCTCCGACAGGAGCTACACTGAAGCTTTCTTT. It encodes CASTSDRSYTEAFF.

The rearrangement joins TRBV7-7 to TRBJ1-1; TRBD1 aligns across 10 bases. J was trimmed by 0 bases and V by 5 bases; bases with no gene match: 18. Germline V gene sequence: CDR1 SSHAT, CDR2 FNYEAQ (reference sequence). The CDR3 is made up of 20 amino acids. The CDR3 reads CASSHVQGTGVPSLNTEAFF. DNA of the CDR3: TGTGCCAGCAGCCACGTGCAGGGGACAGGGGTTCCCAGCTTGAACACTGAAGCTTTCTTT.

This chain links TRBV28 with TRBJ2-7; the match to TRBD2 covers 10 bases. This CDR3 contains 14 residues. The germline gives CDR1 MDHEN, CDR2 SYDVKM. Losses at the gene ends were 2 bases for V and 9 bases for J; bases not matched to a gene: 7. For the CDR3, the DNA is TGTGCCAGCAGTTTACCCGGGACTAGCGCTACGCAGTACTTC. Its protein product is CASSLPGTSATQYF. The full variable domain, with the rest looked up from reference TRBV28 and TRBJ2-7, is DVKVTQSSRYLVKRTGEKVFLECVQDMDHENMFWYRQDPGLGLRLIYFSYDVKMKEKGDIPEGYSVSREKKERFSLILESASTNQTSMYLCASSLPGTSATQYFGPGTRLTVT.

This chain connects TRBV6-1 to TRBJ2-7, with D hard to call. Trimming left V 1 base short and J 1 base short, with 11 bases between. This CDR3 has 15 amino acids. The germline gives CDR1 MNHNS, CDR2 SASEGT. The CDR3 DNA reads as TGTGCCAGCAGTGAAGTCGTCCCCAGTTCCTACGAGCAGTACTTC. It translates to CASSEVVPSSYEQYF.

The rearrangement joins TRBV7-8 to TRBJ2-7; D is unresolved. Per the germline V gene, CDR1 is SGHVS and CDR2 is FQNEAQ. The CDR3 covers 11 residues. Trimming shortened V by 5 bases and J by 7 bases, and 9 bases separated the two germline ends. Written as DNA, the CDR3 is TGTGCCAGCAGCGGAATCGGGGAGCAGTACTTC. Translating gives CASSGIGEQYF.

This rearrangement joins TRBV4-3 to TRBJ1-1, with no clear D. Trimming took 1 base from V and 1 from J, leaving 10 bases between them. The CDR3 spans 15 residues. Germline loops: CDR1 LGHNA, CDR2 YSLEER. The CDR3 DNA sequence: TGCGCCAGCAGCCAAGGGGCCTACAGGAACACTGAAGCTTTCTTT. Translating gives CASSQGAYRNTEAFF.

The CDR3 DNA reads as TGTGCCAGTAGTACTCGCTTCGGGGGTAGCACAGATACGCAGTATTTT. Translation: CASSTRFGGSTDTQYF. This chain joins TRBV19 and TRBJ2-3, with D maybe TRBD2 (6 bases). The germline CDR1 and CDR2 sequences are LNHDA and SQIVND (reference sequence). V lost 4 bases and J 0 bases, leaving 14 bases between the germline ends. The CDR3 loop spans 16 amino acids.

This chain links TRBV5-1 with TRBJ2-1; 8 positions agree with TRBD1. V lost 0 bases and J lost 9; bases outside the gene matches: 11. Germline assignment: CDR1 SGHRS and CDR2 YFSETQ. CDR3 length: 16 amino acids. The CDR3 nucleotides are TGCGCCAGCAGCTTGGCCAGGGGGCAGTCCCACGGTGAGCAGTTCTTC. Amino acid sequence: CASSLARGQSHGEQFF. The full variable domain, in which reference TRBV5-1 and TRBJ2-1 provide the parts outside the CDR3, is KAGVTQTPRYLIKTRGQQVTLSCSPISGHRSVSWYQQTPGQGLQFLFEYFSETQRNKGNFPGRFSGRQFSNSRSEMNVSTLELGDSALYLCASSLARGQSHGEQFFGPGTRLTVL.